This T cell receptor beta chain was observed in a study of human T cells and chemical hapten exposure. As for the study in general: The upper back received 0.01% DPC by patch testing, with results read at 6 days.

The sample's time point: patch test 2, 6 weeks after DPC sensitization. Documented treatment: therapeutic diphenylcyclopropenone sensitization with weekly scalp DPC. Individual cDNA molecules (in the library) carried attached unique molecular identifiers. In the original analysis: Counts of TCRs in each sample centred on a median of 95,638 and extended from approximately 25,000 to 650,000. MiXCR was run by TCRdb on the RACE reads, yielding one entry per CDR3 protein. The authors' filters were not applied to this entry. The sample lists 25,000 to 30,000 distinct CDR3 sequences; around a tenth were seen once. Turning to this clonotype: Its antigen is not known.

Study-wide points: In comparison with controls, expanded TCRs gave rise to a significantly larger number of large CDR3 similarity clusters.

Germline trimming cut 6 bases from V and 7 bases from J; bases unmatched to any gene: 5. The CDR3 contains 14 residues. Sequenced material: whole blood, taken in connection with sensitization to the hapten diphenylcyclopropenone (DPC). The chain couples TRBV12-3 or TRBV12-4 to TRBJ1-4, with 10 bases lining up with TRBD1. This sequence originates from a man aged 30 to 39 with alopecia areata. Some clones in this sample may be carry-over from other donors' samples. In DNA form, the CDR3 reads TGTGCCAGCAGATGGACAGGGGGAACTGAAAAACTGTTTTTT. Encoded protein: CASRWTGGTEKLFF.